The 8 T cell receptor beta chains reported below all come from one sample, sequenced in a study of blood T cells in healthy people across ages. Together with a sample-barcoded 5' primer, a J-beta primer mix was included in a second PCR lasting roughly 6 to 12 cycles. TCRdb used MiXCR to reprocess the 5' RACE reads, holding one entry per CDR3 protein. The profile shows some 1.5 million distinct CDR3 sequences, about 30% of them singletons. Sequenced: blood. The receptor source for this set is a woman under 40 in good health.

The chain joins TRBV20-1 to TRBJ1-1; unclear D gene. The CDR3 is 12 amino acids. Deletions cut 1 base from V and 1 base from J, with 4 bases between. CDR1 is DFQATT and CDR2 is SNEGSKA in the germline V gene (reference sequence). The CDR3 spells CSARVSNTEAFF. CDR3 coding DNA: TGCAGTGCTAGAGTTTCGAACACTGAAGCTTTCTTT.

The chain employs TRBV20-1 and TRBJ2-1; D is perhaps TRBD2 (6 bases). The germline CDR1 and CDR2 sequences are DFQATT and SNEGSKA (reference sequence). There are 14 residues in the CDR3. Trimming took off 3 bases at V and 7 bases at J, with 16 bases between the two ends. The DNA of the CDR3 is TGCAGTGCTAGGGACACCAGAAGCGGGAATGAGCAGTTCTTC. Protein product: CSARDTRSGNEQFF.

The chain combines TRBV12-5 with TRBJ2-5; 8 nucleotides align to TRBD1. Germline CDR1 is LGHNT and CDR2 is FRNRAP. The length of the CDR3 is 16 residues. V gave up 5 bases and J gave up 3 bases; unmatched junction bases: 11. CDR3 loop: CASGPQDRAVEETQYF. The CDR3 DNA sequence: TGTGCTAGTGGTCCCCAGGACAGGGCCGTCGAAGAGACCCAGTACTTC.

V and J are TRBV6-1 and TRBJ2-5; D is tentatively TRBD1 or TRBD2 (6 bases each). The germline CDR1 and CDR2 sequences are MNHNS and SASEGT. There are 14 residues in the CDR3. V was cut by 1 base and J by 7 bases, with 13 bases left in between. CDR3 DNA: TGTGCCAGCAGTGAAGGGGGGGCCGCAGGGACCCAGTACTTC. Translation gives CASSEGGAAGTQYF.

The chain recombines TRBV12-3 or TRBV12-4 with TRBJ1-1, with D hard to call. The CDR3 sequence is 13 residues long. V lost 6 bases to trimming and J lost 1 base, with 9 bases between them. The CDR3, as DNA: TGTGCCAGCAGCCGCGCACAGAACACTGAAGCTTTCTTT. This sequence encodes CASSRAQNTEAFF.

The chain carries TRBV7-2 and TRBJ1-2; D is possibly TRBD1 (6 bases). CDR3 length: 13 residues. Trimming took 5 bases from V and 8 from J, leaving 15 bases between them. Germline V gene sequence: CDR1 SGHTA, CDR2 FQGNSA. The CDR3 bases are TGTGCCAGCAGCCCACGATATGGGGGCGGCTACACCTTC. Translated: CASSPRYGGGYTF.

V usage is TRBV6-6 and J usage is TRBJ1-5, with D unclear. The CDR3 has 15 amino acids. V shed 6 bases and J shed 2 bases, with 14 bases lying between them. Germline assignment: CDR1 MNHNY and CDR2 SVGAGI (reference sequence). The CDR3 is CASSPRSRGNQPQHF. CDR3 coding DNA: TGTGCCAGCAGCCCCAGGAGTAGGGGCAATCAGCCCCAGCATTTT.

This clonotype was seen repeatedly, ten times or more. The genes are TRBV20-1 and TRBJ2-1; 11 positions match TRBD2. Trimming at V came to 0 bases and at J to 7 bases, leaving 5 bases not matched to a gene. Per germline, CDR1 DFQATT and CDR2 SNEGSKA (reference sequence). The CDR3 totals 15 residues. CDR3 residues: CSARDGTSGLNEQFF. CDR3 coding DNA: TGCAGTGCTAGAGATGGGACTAGCGGTCTGAATGAGCAGTTCTTC.